This paragraph covers one T cell receptor (beta chain) sequence. The target antigen is unknown. The sample originates from a study of regulatory T cells in long-lasting Graves disease. General observations from the study: Persistent disease preferred TRBV28, TRBJ1-2 and TRBJ2-5.

From germline, CDR1 is MDHEN and CDR2 SYDVKM. This CDR3 region has 15 residues. V was clipped by 5 bases and J by 6 bases, with 19 bases between them. With iRepertoire HTBI primers and Arm-PCR of CDR3 regions, TCR beta libraries were built. TCRdb passed the multiplex PCR reads through MiXCR, listing each CDR3 protein once. The repertoire has about 210,000 distinct CDR3 sequences, 15% to 20% of them found once; the top ten carry about 11%. Time point described: newly diagnosed GD, antithyroid drugs for less than 3 months. The TCR library used RNA extracted from PBMCs. The sample also formed part of further work on T cells in Graves' hyperthyroidism and ophthalmopathy. In that study: HTBI primers were used for first-round RT-PCR of the TCR CDR3.

This specimen was peripheral blood mononuclear cells (PBMCs), taken at new diagnosis, from a patient treated with antithyroid drugs. The TCR originated in a woman aged 25 to 39 with Graves disease. V usage is TRBV28 and J usage is TRBJ2-5, with unresolved D. The CDR3 DNA is TGTGCCAGCAGTCCCCCAAATAAGAACCAGAAGACCCAGTACTTC. Protein sequence: CASSPPNKNQKTQYF.